The rows below give T cell receptor beta chains drawn from one sample of a study of molecular identifiers for immune sequencing clone quantification. TCRdb reanalysed the PCR reads using MiXCR and keeps one entry per CDR3 protein. Of about 100,000 distinct CDR3 sequences detected, 35% to 40% appear once; the ten largest clones hold less than 5.5%. The sequencing sample was made of naive CD8+ T cells from blood, with Jurkat cell RNA spiked in. The receptors originated from a human donor in good health. Some libraries in this study had Jurkat cell RNA spiked in. Each CDR3 is given with its conserved first and last residue. A D gene is named only where the DNA matches it firmly. The size of a clone is reported for some rows only, either as once, few or many, or as a class for expanded clones.

size	V	J	D	DNA	CDR3
.	TRBV15	TRBJ1-4	.	TGTGCCACCAGGCAGGGGCGGGAGACTAATGAAAAACTGTTTTTT	CATRQGRETNEKLFF
many	TRBV2	TRBJ2-7	.	TGTGCCAGCAGTGACAGGCTAGTCTCCGAGCAGTACTTC	CASSDRLVSEQYF
.	TRBV18	TRBJ2-7	.	TGTGCCAGCTCACCAACCGGGACGGCGGCCTACGAGCAGTACTTC	CASSPTGTAAYEQYF
few	TRBV19	TRBJ2-7	TRBD2	TGTGCCAGTAGTATAGCGAGGGACGGACTAGCGGGAGGTTCTCCATACGAGCAGTACTTC	CASSIARDGLAGGSPYEQYF
.	TRBV20-1	TRBJ1-2	.	TGCAGTGCTAGACCATTCATCGGCAGCTATGGCTACACCTTC	CSARPFIGSYGYTF
many	TRBV5-6	TRBJ1-5	.	TGTGCCAGCAGTGATGGGGGCCCGGGCAATCAGCCCCAGCATTTT	CASSDGGPGNQPQHF
few	TRBV19	TRBJ2-7	.	TGTGCCAGTAGTGATCTGGGTGGTTACGAGCAGTACTTC	CASSDLGGYEQYF
many	TRBV10-3	TRBJ2-2	.	TGTGCCATCAGCCCAGCCCGGGAGAACACCGGGGAGCTGTTTTTT	CAISPARENTGELFF
.	TRBV16	TRBJ2-3	.	TGTGCCAGCGGCCCCCAGGCAGATACGCAGTATTTT	CASGPQADTQYF
.	TRBV4-1	TRBJ2-2	TRBD2	TGCGCCAGCAGCCAAGAGCGAGTAGGACTAGCGGGAGCCGGGGAGCTGTCTTTT	CASSQERVGLAGAGELSF
few	TRBV27	TRBJ1-5	.	TGTGCCAGCACCCTTGCACAGGCCGATCAGCCCCAGCATTTT	CASTLAQADQPQHF
.	TRBV4-3	TRBJ2-1	.	TGCGCCAGCAGCCAAGCGTTCTTGGGCCCCTACAATGAGCAGTTCTTC	CASSQAFLGPYNEQFF
.	TRBV12-3/TRBV12-4	TRBJ2-7	TRBD1	TGTGCCAGCAGTTTAACTGGGACAGGGGACGACTACGAGCAGTACTTC	CASSLTGTGDDYEQYF
many	TRBV28	TRBJ1-2	TRBD1	TGTGCCAGCAGACAACAGGGGGCGCGTGGCTACACCTTC	CASRQQGARGYTF
.	TRBV12-3/TRBV12-4	TRBJ2-7	.	TGTGCCAGCAGTGCCGGGACATCGGTCGAGCAGTACTTC	CASSAGTSVEQYF
few	TRBV23-1	TRBJ2-3	.	TGCGCCAGCCCCCCTATTCCCACAGATACGCAGTATTTT	CASPPIPTDTQYF
.	TRBV4-2	TRBJ2-5	.	TGTGCCAGCAGCCAAGGGGTGGCAAGGGTGCCCCAAGAGACCCAGTACTTC	CASSQGVARVPQETQYF
once	TRBV19	TRBJ2-6	.	TGTGCCAGTAGTATAGGGGACTCTGGGGCCTACGTCCTGACTTTC	CASSIGDSGAYVLTF
many	TRBV7-6	TRBJ2-6	TRBD1	TGTGCCAGCAGCTCCACAGGGGGCGCCTCTGGGGCCAACGTCCTGACTTTC	CASSSTGGASGANVLTF
few	TRBV7-9	TRBJ2-7	.	TGTGCCAGCAGCCCCGGGGGATCTTACTACGAGCAGTACTTC	CASSPGGSYYEQYF
.	TRBV4-2	TRBJ2-7	TRBD2	TGTGCCAGCAGCCAAGACCTTAGCGGGAATTACGAGCAGTACTTC	CASSQDLSGNYEQYF
.	TRBV10-3	TRBJ2-1	.	TGTGCCATCAGTGACGTGCTAGCGTTGGGTGAGCAGTTCTTC	CAISDVLALGEQFF
.	TRBV4-3	TRBJ2-7	TRBD1	TGCGCCAGCAGCCAAGACCAACCGGGACAGGGCAACGAGCAGTACTTC	CASSQDQPGQGNEQYF
few	TRBV6-2/TRBV6-3	TRBJ2-3	.	TGTGCCAGCAGGATTCTGAGCCCCACAGATACGCAGTATTTT	CASRILSPTDTQYF
.	TRBV12-3/TRBV12-4	TRBJ2-6	.	TGTGCCAGCAGAATGGGTTCTGGGGCCAACGTCCTGACTTTC	CASRMGSGANVLTF
.	TRBV7-9	TRBJ2-7	TRBD2	TGTGCCAGCAGCCCCCCAAAGCTAGCGGGAGCCGAGCAGTACTTC	CASSPPKLAGAEQYF
many	TRBV4-3	TRBJ1-4	.	TGCGCCAGCAGCCAACGGCGGTTTAATGAAAAACTGTTTTTT	CASSQRRFNEKLFF
.	TRBV27	TRBJ2-2	TRBD1	TGTGCCAGCAGTTGGGGACAGGACACCGGGGAGCTGATTTTT	CASSWGQDTGELIF
many	TRBV7-9	TRBJ2-3	.	TGTGCCAGCAGCTTAGCACTATCCGATACGCAGTATTTT	CASSLALSDTQYF
.	TRBV5-5	TRBJ2-7	.	TGTGCCAGCAGCTTAGACATTAGCTCCTACGAGCAGTACTTC	CASSLDISSYEQYF
.	TRBV7-2	TRBJ2-5	.	TGTGCCAGCAGCTTTGGGGGGCTCGGGGAGACCCAGTACTTC	CASSFGGLGETQYF
many	TRBV7-9	TRBJ2-3	.	TGTGCCAGCAGCCGACTAGAGCGCACGCAGTATTTT	CASSRLERTQYF
.	TRBV6-6	TRBJ2-7	.	TGTGCCAGCACCAAGGGAATGGAGCAGTACTTC	CASTKGMEQYF
.	TRBV28	TRBJ2-1	TRBD2	TGTGCCAGCAGTGTCCCGGGACTAGCGGGAAATGAGCAGTTCTTC	CASSVPGLAGNEQFF
.	TRBV2	TRBJ2-7	.	TGTGCCAGCACTCTAAAGGCCCAATACGAGCAGTACTTC	CASTLKAQYEQYF
few	TRBV20-1	TRBJ2-7	TRBD1	TGCAGTGCTGGGACAGTTGTCTCCTACGAGCAGTACTTC	CSAGTVVSYEQYF
.	TRBV19	TRBJ2-2	.	TGTGCCATCAGGTACCTGAACACCGGGGAGCTGTTTTTT	CAIRYLNTGELFF
many	TRBV28	TRBJ2-2	.	TGTGCCAGCGAGGCTTTCGCCGGGGAGCTGTTTTTT	CASEAFAGELFF
few	TRBV5-1	TRBJ2-7	TRBD2	TGCGCCAGCGGACCCGACTGGGAGGGCGAGCAGTACTTC	CASGPDWEGEQYF
few	TRBV7-6	TRBJ1-3	.	TGTGCCAGCAGCTTAAATGAGTGGTCTGGAAACACCATATATTTT	CASSLNEWSGNTIYF